This note documents a single T cell receptor beta chain sequence. This sample stems from a study of blood T cell repertoires in COVID-19. In the source study's methods: By means of reference gene primer amplification, nucleated cell counts were estimated. Libraries were prepared by immunoSEQ multiplex PCR; TCRdb keeps only in-frame clonotypes and omits some of them. D and trimming were read from the DNA, whereas the V and J calls and clone size are those reported in that table. Altogether 150,000 to 200,000 clones are present, almost 85% being singletons, with the ten largest covering around 2.7%. The junction had 8 bases not matched to a gene; V was cut back by 6 bases and J by 4 bases. In germline, CDR1 is MNHEY, CDR2 SMNVEV (reference sequence). This CDR3 spans 15 amino acids.

The material sequenced was peripheral blood. The sequence came from a woman of 80 years or more with COVID-19, enrolled during active disease. The rearrangement uses TRBV27 and TRBJ1-4; TRBD1 matches at 7 bases. The CDR3 sequence: CASSPPGQINEKLFF. CDR3 in DNA: TGTGCCAGCAGCCCCCCGGGACAGATTAATGAAAAACTGTTTTTT.